Each of the 22 T cell receptor beta chains below was sequenced from the same sample in a study of blood T cell repertoires in COVID-19. TCRdb's copy holds only in-frame clones and misses some; the assay was immunoSEQ multiplex PCR. The repertoire consists of more than 35,000 clones, with 75% to 90% occurring once and the leading ten covering around 20%. Sequencing was performed on peripheral blood. Every receptor here comes from a man between 65 and 85 years old with acute or convalescent COVID-19.

The chain links TRBV28 to TRBJ1-1, with 8 bases identical to TRBD1. The V and J ends lost 5 bases and 5 bases, in that order; junction bases with no gene match: 13. Germline V gene sequence: CDR1 MDHEN, CDR2 SYDVKM. The CDR3 sequence is 16 residues long. The CDR3 bases are TGTGCCAGCAGTCCGCCAGGGGGCGTTTCGGGGACTGAAGCTTTCTTT. Amino acids: CASSPPGGVSGTEAFF.

This clone has a single count. The chain carries TRBV7-5 and TRBJ2-7; TRBD2, the D gene given by the table, was not confirmed from the DNA. TRBV7-5 constitutes a pseudogene. This CDR3 has 14 residues. The CDR3 region is CARSPGPVSYEQYF. CDR3 sequence (DNA): TGTGCCAGAAGCCCTGGTCCGGTCTCCTACGAGCAGTACTTC.

V is TRBV11-2 and J is TRBJ2-1; 11 nucleotides agree with TRBD2. CDR3 length: 15 residues. Germline V CDR1 and CDR2: SGHAT, FQNNGV. The V and J ends lost 3 bases and 6 bases, in that order; junction bases with no gene match: 4. CDR3 loop: CASSLGLAEPNEQFF. The CDR3 nucleotides are TGTGCCAGCAGCTTGGGACTAGCGGAACCCAATGAGCAGTTCTTC.

About this clone: Sequence at one end of the junction differs from germline and may be a read error. This rearrangement joins TRBV19 to TRBJ2-1; TRBD2 matches at 10 bases. This CDR3 has 14 residues. The germline V gene has CDR1 LNHDA and CDR2 SQIVND (reference sequence). CDR3 loop: CASRIASGSDEQFF. Here the CDR3 DNA reads TGTGCCAGTAGAATAGCTAGCGGGAGCGATGAGCAGTTCTTC.

This CDR3 reads CASSLIAGVTEAFF. The CDR3 bases are TGTGCCAGCAGCTTAATAGCAGGGGTGACTGAAGCTTTCTTT. The chain links TRBV7-3 to TRBJ1-1, with D possibly being TRBD1 (6 bases). Germline CDR1 and CDR2: SGHTA and FQGTGA. The CDR3 loop spans 14 amino acids. Trimming removed 1 base at V and 5 bases at J, with 11 bases between.

The table lists this clone with a count of one. The chain carries TRBV4-3 and TRBJ2-7; D perhaps matches TRBD1 (5 bases). V gave up 0 bases and J gave up 4 bases, with 10 bases separating them. Per germline, CDR1 LGHNA and CDR2 YSLEER. This CDR3 region has 14 residues. CDR3 protein: CASSQDTDIYEQYF. The CDR3 nucleotides are TGCGCCAGCAGCCAAGATACGGACATTTACGAGCAGTACTTC.

By sample share, this clone is medium-sized. The chain joins TRBV5-5 to TRBJ2-5, with 7 bases identical to TRBD1. Germline lookup yields CDR1 SGHKS and CDR2 YYEKEE (reference sequence). The CDR3 consists of 13 residues. V was clipped by 4 bases and J by 3 bases; unmatched bases: 3. CDR3 sequence (DNA): TGTGCCAGCAGCATACAGGGGAAAGAGACCCAGTACTTC. This sequence encodes CASSIQGKETQYF.

The CDR3, as DNA: TGTGCCAGCCAGGGTTATCCCGGAAACACCATATATTTT. Translated, it gives CASQGYPGNTIYF. V gene TRBV2 combines with J gene TRBJ1-3; a weak D match, TRBD1 (5 bases). CDR3 length: 13 amino acids. V gave up 8 bases and J gave up 4 bases, with 12 bases separating them. CDR1 is SNHLY and CDR2 is FYNNEI in the germline V gene.

The CDR3 here is CATSEGSRGEQYF. The CDR3 DNA reads TGTGCCACCAGTGAAGGCAGTCGCGGGGAGCAGTACTTC. The chain is built from TRBV24-1 and TRBJ2-7, with D maybe TRBD2 (5 bases). CDR1 and CDR2 from the germline V gene are KGHDR and SFDVKD. This CDR3 is 13 amino acids long. V lost 4 bases and J lost 7, with 13 bases in between.

This sequence joins TRBV11-2 and TRBJ1-1, with TRBD1 as a possible D gene (6 bases). CDR3 length: 13 residues. Germline V lookup: CDR1 SGHAT, CDR2 FQNNGV. Between the trimmed V and J ends, which lost 4 bases and 4 bases, there was a span of 10 bases. CDR3 nucleotides: TGTGCCAGCAGCTCACAGGGTGGCACTGAAGCTTTCTTT. It is translated as CASSSQGGTEAFF.

This clone showed up just once. The gene calls are TRBV19 and TRBJ1-1, with TRBD1 matching 7 bases. After removal of 7 bases from V and 4 bases from J, the junction contained 12 bases not matched to a gene. Per the germline V gene, CDR1 is LNHDA and CDR2 is SQIVND (reference sequence). This CDR3 spans 15 amino acids. The CDR3 nucleotides read TGTGCCAGTAAGTTTTCGGACAGGACTACCACTGAAGCTTTCTTT. Its translation: CASKFSDRTTTEAFF.

The chain links TRBV21-1 to TRBJ2-1; the listed D gene, TRBD1, was not tested against the DNA. TRBV21-1 is a pseudogene locus. This CDR3 is 13 amino acids long. The CDR3 here is CASSMGTGDTLFF. CDR3 sequence (DNA): TGTGCCAGCAGCATGGGGACAGGAGATACATTGTTCTTC.

The V call is TRBV19, the J call TRBJ1-1; no reliable D call. CDR3 length: 14 residues. The V gene lost 5 bases and the J gene lost 0 bases, with 10 bases spanning the gap. Looked up from germline, CDR1 is LNHDA and CDR2 is SQIVND (reference sequence). The CDR3 DNA reads as TGTGCCAGTAGTGTCTTGACATTGAACACTGAAGCTTTCTTT. Encoded protein: CASSVLTLNTEAFF.

This clone was seen a few times. This chain joins TRBV10-3 and TRBJ1-5; TRBD1 aligns across 8 bases. CDR1 and CDR2 (germline): ENHRY, SYGVKD. This CDR3 has 13 residues. V lost 8 bases and J lost 5; bases outside the gene matches: 5. CDR3 sequence reads: CAIAPTGDQPQHF. CDR3 in DNA: TGTGCCATCGCCCCGACAGGGGATCAGCCCCAGCATTTT.

V and J are TRBV5-1 and TRBJ2-1, with D unclear. Trimming left V 0 bases short and J 13 bases short, with 14 bases between. There are 13 residues in the CDR3. CDR1 is SGHRS and CDR2 is YFSETQ in the germline V gene. In DNA form, the CDR3 reads TGCGCCAGCAGCTTGGAGCCTGCAATGAGACAGTTCTTC. Protein sequence: CASSLEPAMRQFF. The full variable domain, completed using reference TRBV5-1 and TRBJ2-1, is KAGVTQTPRYLIKTRGQQVTLSCSPISGHRSVSWYQQTPGQGLQFLFEYFSETQRNKGNFPGRFSGRQFSNSRSEMNVSTLELGDSALYLCASSLEPAMRQFFGPGTRLTVL.

As for this clone: This clone may be a read error of a much larger clone one base away. The genes are TRBV9 and TRBJ2-5; weak D call: TRBD2 (7 bases). Germline V gives CDR1 SGDLS, CDR2 YYNGEE. The CDR3 is 15 residues long. The CDR3 region is CPRPGGGGPQETQYF. Here the CDR3 DNA reads TGCCCCCGCCCCGGAGGGGGGGGGCCCCAAGAGACCCAGTACTTC.

Only a few counts were recorded for this clone. V is TRBV28 and J is TRBJ1-4; D uncertain. V dropped 7 bases and J dropped 4 bases, with 10 bases sitting between them. CDR3 size: 13 residues. The germline gives CDR1 MDHEN, CDR2 SYDVKM. CDR3 residues: CASTTHSNEKLFF. The CDR3 nucleotides read TGTGCCAGCACCACCCATAGTAATGAAAAACTGTTTTTT.

This clone was observed a single time. The chain combines TRBV2 with TRBJ1-2, with D uncertain. Trimming took off 1 base at V and 8 bases at J, with 14 bases between the two ends. The CDR3 runs 14 residues. Germline CDR1 is SNHLY and CDR2 is FYNNEI. CDR3: CASSEGPGRGGYTF. In DNA form, the CDR3 reads TGTGCCAGCAGTGAAGGTCCCGGCCGCGGAGGCTACACCTTC.

This clone showed up just a few times. CDR3 protein: CASSSQSGSNEQFF. The CDR3 DNA reads as TGTGCCAGCAGCTCACAATCGGGTAGCAATGAGCAGTTCTTC. The chain is built from TRBV7-3 and TRBJ2-1; D gene unclear. The CDR3 totals 14 residues. From germline, CDR1 is SGHTA and CDR2 FQGTGA. The V gene lost 4 bases and the J gene lost 6 bases, with 13 bases spanning the gap.

CDR3 nucleotides: TGTGCCAGCAGCCAAGATCCGAAGGGGGTGAGTGGCTACACCTTC. Its translation: CASSQDPKGVSGYTF. The chain has TRBV14 and TRBJ1-2; D possibly corresponds to TRBD1 (6 bases). V lost 0 bases and J lost 7, with 15 bases in between. This CDR3 has 15 residues. Germline loops: CDR1 SGHDN, CDR2 FVKESK.

The chain is built from TRBV12-3 or TRBV12-4 and TRBJ1-1; TRBD1 matches at 7 bases. J was trimmed by 4 bases and V by 3 bases; bases with no gene match: 2. This CDR3 has 13 residues. This chain's CDR3 is CASSFQGGTEAFF. CDR3 coding DNA: TGTGCCAGCAGTTTCCAGGGGGGCACTGAAGCTTTCTTT.

The chain has TRBV28 and TRBJ2-6; D is ambiguous. Per the germline V gene, CDR1 is MDHEN and CDR2 is SYDVKM. Trimming shortened V by 6 bases and J by 0 bases, and 9 bases separated the two germline ends. The CDR3 loop spans 15 amino acids. CDR3 DNA sequence: TGTGCCAGCAGCCCTCAGGACTCTGGGGCCAACGTCCTGACTTTC. Translation: CASSPQDSGANVLTF. The full variable domain, rest sourced from reference TRBV28 and TRBJ2-6, is DVKVTQSSRYLVKRTGEKVFLECVQDMDHENMFWYRQDPGLGLRLIYFSYDVKMKEKGDIPEGYSVSREKKERFSLILESASTNQTSMYLCASSPQDSGANVLTFGAGSRLTVL.